This T cell receptor beta chain was retrieved from a study of identical twins. This clonotype has just a few counts. Via MiXCR, TCRdb re-called the 5' RACE reads, giving one row per CDR3 protein. The sample has hundreds of thousands of distinct CDR3 sequences, 15% to 20% seen once. The CDR3 has 14 residues. Looked up from germline, CDR1 is MNHEY and CDR2 is SVGEGT. Trimming removed 4 bases at V and 0 bases at J, with 10 bases between. Each donor (without exception) was a healthy Caucasian. The same sample was also studied in work on T cells expressing NK-cell markers. From that second work: It was sorted CD3+CD56-NKG2C+, CD3+CD56+NKG2C- and CD3+CD56+NKG2C+ T cells that provided the TCR beta repertoires. Of eight sequenced donors, seven were HCMV-seropositive and one HCMV-seronegative. In several donors, dominant clonotypes made up roughly 28.3-65% of CD3+CD56-NKG2C+ cells.

This receptor was taken from a woman aged 18-29 years in good health. The sample consisted of PBMCs. The rearrangement links TRBV6-2 or TRBV6-3 to TRBJ2-7, with unresolved D. The DNA for the CDR3 is TGTGCCAGCAGTTCGGTGGCGCTCTCCTACGAGCAGTACTTC. Its protein product is CASSSVALSYEQYF.